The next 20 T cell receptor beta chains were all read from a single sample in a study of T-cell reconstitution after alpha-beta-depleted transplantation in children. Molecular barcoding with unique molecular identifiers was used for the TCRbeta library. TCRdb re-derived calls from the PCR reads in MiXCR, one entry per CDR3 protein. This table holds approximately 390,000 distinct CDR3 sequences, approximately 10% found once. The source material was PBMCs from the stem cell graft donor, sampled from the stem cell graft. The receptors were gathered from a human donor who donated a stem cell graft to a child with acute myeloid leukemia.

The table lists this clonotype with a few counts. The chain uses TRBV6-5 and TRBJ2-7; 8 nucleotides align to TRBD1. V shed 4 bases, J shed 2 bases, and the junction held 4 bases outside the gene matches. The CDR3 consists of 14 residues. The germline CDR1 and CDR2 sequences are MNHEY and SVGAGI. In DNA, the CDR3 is TGTGCCAGCAGTTGGTTGACAGGGGCCTACGAGCAGTACTTC. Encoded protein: CASSWLTGAYEQYF.

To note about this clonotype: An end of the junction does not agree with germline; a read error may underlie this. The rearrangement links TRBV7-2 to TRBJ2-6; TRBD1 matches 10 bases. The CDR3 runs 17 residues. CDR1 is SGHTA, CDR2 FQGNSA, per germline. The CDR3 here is CASSVKTGGTGANGLTF. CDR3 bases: TGTGCCAGCAGCGTCAAGACAGGGGGCACTGGGGCCAACGGCCTGACTTTC.

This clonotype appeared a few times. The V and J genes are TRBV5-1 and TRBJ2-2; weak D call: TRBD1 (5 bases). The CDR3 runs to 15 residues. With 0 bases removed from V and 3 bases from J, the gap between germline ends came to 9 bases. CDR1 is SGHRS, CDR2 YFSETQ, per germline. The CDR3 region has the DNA TGCGCCAGCAGCTTGGACAGGCCGGACACCGGGGAGCTGTTTTTT. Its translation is CASSLDRPDTGELFF.

The CDR3 protein is CASRPPPAAGMYEQYF. For the CDR3, the DNA is TGTGCCAGCAGGCCACCCCCTGCAGCGGGAATGTACGAGCAGTACTTC. The chain carries TRBV12-3 or TRBV12-4 and TRBJ2-7, with 7 bases identical to TRBD2. The CDR3 totals 16 residues. With V trimmed by 6 bases and J by 4 bases, 15 bases remained unmatched.

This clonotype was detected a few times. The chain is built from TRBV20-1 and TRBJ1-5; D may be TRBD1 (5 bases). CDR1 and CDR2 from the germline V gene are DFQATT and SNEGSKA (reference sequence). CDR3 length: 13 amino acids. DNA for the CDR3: TGCAGCACCACGGCGGGGGAACGCCAGCCCCAGCATTTT. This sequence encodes CSTTAGERQPQHF.

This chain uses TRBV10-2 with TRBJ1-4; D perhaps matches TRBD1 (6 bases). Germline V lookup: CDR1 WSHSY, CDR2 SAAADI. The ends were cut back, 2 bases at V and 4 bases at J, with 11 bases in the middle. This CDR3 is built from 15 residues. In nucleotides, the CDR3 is TGCGCCAGCAGTGAGACCGGGACACTTAATGAAAAACTGTTTTTT. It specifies CASSETGTLNEKLFF.

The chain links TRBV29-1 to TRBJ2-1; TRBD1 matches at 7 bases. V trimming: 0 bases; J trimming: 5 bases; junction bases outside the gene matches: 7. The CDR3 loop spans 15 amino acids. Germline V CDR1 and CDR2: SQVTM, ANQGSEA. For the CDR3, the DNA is TGCAGCGTTGAAGACGACAGGGTTCCTAACAATGAGCAGTTCTTC. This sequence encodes CSVEDDRVPNNEQFF.

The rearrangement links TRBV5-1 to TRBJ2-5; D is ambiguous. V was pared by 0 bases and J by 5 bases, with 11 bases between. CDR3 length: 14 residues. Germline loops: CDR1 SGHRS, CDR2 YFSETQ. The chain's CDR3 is CASSLGDIEETQYF. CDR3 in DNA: TGCGCCAGCAGCTTGGGTGACATTGAGGAGACCCAGTACTTC.

The CDR3 coding sequence is TGTGCCAGCAGTTTAGTCCGTACTAGCGGGAAAGAGACCCAGTACTTC. This encodes CASSLVRTSGKETQYF. The chain recombines TRBV12-3 or TRBV12-4 with TRBJ2-5; the match to TRBD2 covers 10 bases. CDR3 length: 16 amino acids. The V segment lost 1 base and the J segment 3 bases; nucleotides outside the gene matches: 5.

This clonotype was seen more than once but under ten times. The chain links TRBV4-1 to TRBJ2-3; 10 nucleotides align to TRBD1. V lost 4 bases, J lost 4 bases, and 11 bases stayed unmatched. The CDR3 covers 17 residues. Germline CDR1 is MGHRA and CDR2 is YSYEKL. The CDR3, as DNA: TGCGCCAGCAGCCGGACCAAGGGACAGGGGCAGGCAGATACGCAGTATTTT. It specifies CASSRTKGQGQADTQYF.

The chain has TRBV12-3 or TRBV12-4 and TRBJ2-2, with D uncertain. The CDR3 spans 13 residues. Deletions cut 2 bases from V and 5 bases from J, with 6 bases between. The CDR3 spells CASSLPPTGELFF. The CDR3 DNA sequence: TGTGCCAGCAGTTTACCCCCAACCGGGGAGCTGTTTTTT.

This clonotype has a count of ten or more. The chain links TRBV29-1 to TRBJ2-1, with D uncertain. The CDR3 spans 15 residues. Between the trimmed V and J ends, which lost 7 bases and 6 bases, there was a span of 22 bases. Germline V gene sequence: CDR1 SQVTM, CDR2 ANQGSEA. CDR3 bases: TGCAGCGCCTCCCTCCCGGCTAGATCTCTCAATGAGCAGTTCTTC. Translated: CSASLPARSLNEQFF.

Written as DNA, the CDR3 is TGTGCCAGCAGTGTCGGACTAGGAGCAGATACGCAGTATTTT. This codes for CASSVGLGADTQYF. The chain joins TRBV12-3 or TRBV12-4 to TRBJ2-3, with TRBD2 matching over 7 bases. V was pared by 5 bases and J by 4 bases, with 6 bases of the junction left unmatched. The CDR3 is 14 residues long.

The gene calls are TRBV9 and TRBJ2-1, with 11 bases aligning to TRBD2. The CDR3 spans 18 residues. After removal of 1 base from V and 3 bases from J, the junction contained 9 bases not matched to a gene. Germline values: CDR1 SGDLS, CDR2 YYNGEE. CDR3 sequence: CASSVLSGTSGFYNEQFF. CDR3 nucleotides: TGTGCCAGCAGCGTATTATCTGGGACTAGCGGATTCTACAATGAGCAGTTCTTC.

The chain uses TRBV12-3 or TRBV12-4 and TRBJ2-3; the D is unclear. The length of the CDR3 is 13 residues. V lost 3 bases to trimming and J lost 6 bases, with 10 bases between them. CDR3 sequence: CASSFGFLDTQYF. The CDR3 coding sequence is TGTGCCAGCAGTTTCGGGTTTCTGGATACGCAGTATTTT.

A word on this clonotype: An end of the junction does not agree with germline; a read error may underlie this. The CDR3 here is CSARESRGQGNLF. The DNA of the CDR3 is TGCAGTGCTAGAGAATCTCGTGGACAGGGCAATCTCTTC. The rearrangement joins TRBV20-1 to TRBJ1-2; TRBD1 aligns across 8 bases. Germline values: CDR1 DFQATT, CDR2 SNEGSKA (reference sequence). There are 13 residues in the CDR3.

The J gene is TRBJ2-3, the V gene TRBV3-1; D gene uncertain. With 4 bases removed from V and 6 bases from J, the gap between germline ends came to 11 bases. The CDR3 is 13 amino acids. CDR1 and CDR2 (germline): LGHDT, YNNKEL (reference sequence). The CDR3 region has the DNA TGTGCCAGCAGCCCACAGCCGGGTGATACGCAGTATTTT. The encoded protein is CASSPQPGDTQYF.

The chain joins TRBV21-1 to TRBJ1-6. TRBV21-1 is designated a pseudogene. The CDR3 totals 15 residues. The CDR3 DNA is TGTGCCAGCAGCAAAGCGCCGGGGCTACGGGGACCCCTCCACTTT. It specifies CASSKAPGLRGPLHF.

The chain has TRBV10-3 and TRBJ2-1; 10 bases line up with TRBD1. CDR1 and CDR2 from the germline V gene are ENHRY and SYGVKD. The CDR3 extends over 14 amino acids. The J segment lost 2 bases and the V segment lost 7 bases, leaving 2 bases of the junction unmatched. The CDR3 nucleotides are TGTGCCATCACAGGGACAGGGGCCTACAATGAGCAGTTCTTC. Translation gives CAITGTGAYNEQFF.

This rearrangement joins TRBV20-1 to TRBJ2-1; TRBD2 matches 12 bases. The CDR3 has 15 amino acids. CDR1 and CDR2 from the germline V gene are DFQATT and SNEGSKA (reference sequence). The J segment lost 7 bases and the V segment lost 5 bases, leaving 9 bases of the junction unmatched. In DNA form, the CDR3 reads TGCAGTGCTCCCCTCCCGACTAGCGGGAGTAATGAGCAGTTCTTC. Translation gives CSAPLPTSGSNEQFF.